These 17 T cell receptor beta chains originate from one sample sequenced in a study of T cell changes during pregnancy in multiple sclerosis. The assay was immunoSEQ multiplex PCR, and TCRdb's table has in-frame clones only and misses some. The repertoire holds tens of thousands of clones, with 93% as singletons. The sequencing here drew on peripheral blood, taken in the third trimester of pregnancy. Receptors originate from a female donor in good health, enrolled as a control in a pregnancy study.

This clone came up once. The V and J genes are TRBV30 and TRBJ2-7; the D is unclear. CDR3 length: 12 residues. The germline V gene has CDR1 GTSNPN and CDR2 SVGIG (reference sequence). V lost 4 bases, J lost 2 bases, and 9 bases lay in between. The CDR3 DNA is TGTGCCTGGACTGACATCCCCTACGAGCAGTACTTC. As protein: CAWTDIPYEQYF.

The J gene is TRBJ2-3, the V gene TRBV6-5, with TRBD2 matching 12 bases. CDR1 and CDR2 from the germline V gene are MNHEY and SVGAGI. The CDR3 has 16 amino acids. Unmatched junction bases numbered 4, after V lost 4 bases and J lost 2 bases. The CDR3 here is CASSSLAGGLTDTQYF. Here the CDR3 DNA reads TGTGCCAGCAGTTCGCTAGCGGGAGGGCTCACAGATACGCAGTATTTT.

The rearrangement joins TRBV29-1 to TRBJ2-3, with TRBD1 identical over 8 bases. This CDR3 has 13 residues. The germline CDR1 and CDR2 sequences are SQVTM and ANQGSEA. Unmatched junction bases numbered 8, after V lost 6 bases and J lost 6 bases. The DNA for the CDR3 is TGCAGCGTGGCGCGGACAGGGTCGGATACGCAGTATTTT. Protein sequence: CSVARTGSDTQYF.

The chain couples TRBV9 to TRBJ2-2; 9 nucleotides agree with TRBD2. This CDR3 spans 16 amino acids. The V segment lost 0 bases and the J segment 4 bases; nucleotides outside the gene matches: 4. Germline values: CDR1 SGDLS, CDR2 YYNGEE. In DNA form, the CDR3 reads TGTGCCAGCAGCGTAGCACTAGCGGGCGGCACCGGGGAGCTGTTTTTT. It codes for CASSVALAGGTGELFF.

The chain couples TRBV29-1 to TRBJ2-3; possibly TRBD1 for D (6 bases). The CDR3 runs to 16 residues. Germline assignment: CDR1 SQVTM and CDR2 ANQGSEA. Trimming removed 1 base from V and 4 bases from J, with 18 bases in between. The CDR3 DNA follows: TGCAGCGTTGAAGTCCTCTCCATGGACAGCTCAGATACGCAGTATTTT. Translated, it gives CSVEVLSMDSSDTQYF.

CDR3 region: CASSLARTYEQYF. CDR3 sequence (DNA): TGTGCCAGCAGCTTAGCTAGAACCTACGAGCAGTACTTC. V is TRBV7-6 and J is TRBJ2-7; D is undetermined. Germline V CDR1 and CDR2: SGHVS, FNYEAQ. V lost 0 bases to trimming and J lost 2 bases, with 5 bases between them. The CDR3 extends over 13 amino acids.

This rearrangement joins TRBV5-4 to TRBJ1-1, with D perhaps matching TRBD1 (5 bases). Germline CDR1 reads SGHNT; CDR2 reads YYREEE (reference sequence). CDR3 length: 15 amino acids. V lost 0 bases to trimming and J lost 4 bases, with 13 bases between them. This CDR3 is CASSLGNRLGTEAFF. Written as DNA, the CDR3 is TGTGCCAGCAGCTTGGGGAACAGGCTAGGCACTGAAGCTTTCTTT. Complete variable domain (other parts from reference TRBV5-4 and TRBJ1-1): ETGVTQSPTHLIKTRGQQVTLRCSSQSGHNTVSWYQQALGQGPQFIFQYYREEENGRGNFPPRFSGLQFPNYSSELNVNALELDDSALYLCASSLGNRLGTEAFFGQGTRLTVV.

The chain is built from TRBV7-9 and TRBJ2-6; D unresolved. CDR1 and CDR2 from the germline V gene are SEHNR and FQNEAQ (reference sequence). The CDR3 spans 16 residues. Trimming removed 0 bases from V and 1 base from J, with 7 bases in between. CDR3 sequence reads: CASSLASRSGANVLTF. The CDR3 nucleotides read TGTGCCAGCAGCTTAGCTTCCAGGTCTGGGGCCAACGTCCTGACTTTC.

The rearrangement uses TRBV5-4 and TRBJ2-7, with 7 nucleotides matching TRBD2. CDR1 and CDR2 (germline): SGHNT, YYREEE (reference sequence). CDR3 length: 15 amino acids. V lost 4 bases, J lost 1 base, and 8 bases stayed unmatched. The CDR3 bases are TGTGCCAGCAGCGAGGGAGCGGGGTCTTCCTACGAGCAGTACTTC. It encodes CASSEGAGSSYEQYF.

The chain combines TRBV30 with TRBJ1-2, with a weak D call TRBD1 (5 bases). The CDR3 contains 13 residues. CDR1 and CDR2 from the germline V gene are GTSNPN and SVGIG (reference sequence). V lost 1 base and J 4 bases, leaving 10 bases between the germline ends. CDR3 protein: CAWSEGRGYGYTF. The DNA of the CDR3 is TGTGCCTGGAGTGAGGGGAGGGGCTATGGCTACACCTTC. Variable domain in full (rest from reference TRBV30 and TRBJ1-2): SQTIHQWPATLVQPVGSPLSLECTVEGTSNPNLYWYRQAAGRGLQLLFYSVGIGQISSEVPQNLSASRPQDRQFILSSKKLLLSDSGFYLCAWSEGRGYGYTFGSGTRLTVV.

The chain links TRBV12-5 to TRBJ2-3; 9 bases match TRBD1. Germline CDR1 is LGHNT and CDR2 is FRNRAP. The V gene end was trimmed by 7 bases and the J gene end by 3 bases; junction bases not matched to a gene: 5. The CDR3 totals 14 residues. CDR3 in amino acids: CASASDRGTDTQYF. In DNA, the CDR3 is TGTGCTAGTGCCTCGGACAGGGGAACAGATACGCAGTATTTT.

The CDR3 DNA reads TGTGCCAGTTGCAGGGAAGGTTACAATGAGCAGTTCTTC. Amino acid sequence: CASCREGYNEQFF. This sequence joins TRBV4-2 and TRBJ2-1; tentative D call: TRBD1 (5 bases). V was shortened by 9 bases and J by 4 bases, with 13 bases between the two germline ends. The CDR3 sequence is 13 residues long. Per germline, CDR1 LGHNA and CDR2 YNFKEQ.

This chain uses TRBV7-9 with TRBJ2-7; D remains ambiguous. The CDR3 has 12 residues. CDR1 is SEHNR, CDR2 FQNEAQ, per germline (reference sequence). V dropped 3 bases and J dropped 5 bases, with 8 bases sitting between them. The CDR3 spells CASSFGWHEQYF. The CDR3 DNA sequence: TGTGCCAGCAGCTTTGGTTGGCACGAGCAGTACTTC.

The rearrangement joins TRBV4-1 to TRBJ2-1; 10 bases are shared with TRBD1. Germline V gene sequence: CDR1 MGHRA, CDR2 YSYEKL. The CDR3 consists of 16 residues. With V trimmed by 2 bases and J by 8 bases, 9 bases remained unmatched. CDR3 sequence (DNA): TGCGCCAGCAGCCAACAAAAGACAGGGGGCCTCGATGAGCAGTTCTTC. This encodes CASSQQKTGGLDEQFF.

The genes are TRBV11-3 and TRBJ2-1; 11 bases are a match to TRBD1. Unmatched junction bases numbered 3, after V lost 3 bases and J lost 8 bases. The germline V gene has CDR1 SGHNT and CDR2 YENEEA. This CDR3 has 14 residues. CDR3 DNA sequence: TGTGCCAGCAGCTTGGACAGGGGGCGCGATGAGCAGTTCTTC. It encodes CASSLDRGRDEQFF.

A single count supports this clone. The chain couples TRBV4-2 to TRBJ2-1; maybe TRBD2 (6 bases). Germline V gene lookup returns CDR1 LGHNA and CDR2 YNFKEQ. This CDR3 has 15 amino acids. Trimming cost V 1 base and J 3 bases, with 10 bases left between them. CDR3: CASSQGGEGYNEQFF. The CDR3 nucleotides are TGTGCCAGCAGCCAAGGGGGGGAAGGCTACAATGAGCAGTTCTTC.

This clone was seen a handful of times. The genes are TRBV29-1 and TRBJ1-1; D is ambiguous. The CDR3 is 11 amino acids. Per germline, CDR1 SQVTM and CDR2 ANQGSEA. V gave up 2 bases and J gave up 14 bases, with 15 bases separating them. The CDR3 sequence is CSVERDYGQFF. CDR3 nucleotide sequence: TGCAGCGTTGAACGGGATTACGGCCAATTCTTT. Supplemented by reference TRBV29-1 and TRBJ1-1, the full variable domain reads SAVISQKPSRDICQRGTSLTIQCQVDSQVTMMFWYRQQPGQSLTLIATANQGSEATYESGFVIDKFPISRPNLTFSTLTVSNMSPEDSSIYLCSVERDYGQFFGQGTRLTVV.